This T cell receptor beta chain came from a study of radiotherapy plus CTLA-4 blockade in lung cancer. Participants had chemo-refractory metastatic non-small-cell lung cancer and were treated with focal radiation plus ipilimumab CTLA-4 blockade. Some clones are missing from TCRdb's copy, which holds only in-frame ones; the method was immunoSEQ multiplex PCR. The sample includes 30,000 to 40,000 clones, 60% to 75% of them seen just once. To note about this clone: Antigen: not known.

Study results and caveats: Blood TCR clones of tumor origin expanded after radiotherapy plus ipilimumab. The best predictor of response was reported to be early blood T cell clone dynamics, with interferon-beta.

The sample consisted of peripheral blood, taken from a patient treated with radiotherapy plus ipilimumab. The clonotype comes from a human donor with non-small cell lung cancer who had stable disease on radiotherapy plus ipilimumab.

CDR3 region: CASSLVPSGSYNEQFF. DNA of the CDR3: TGCGCCAGCAGCTTGGTCCCTAGCGGGTCATACAATGAGCAGTTCTTC. The chain couples TRBV5-1 to TRBJ2-1; TRBD2 matches at 8 bases. This CDR3 is 16 amino acids long. The V segment lost 0 bases and the J segment 4 bases; nucleotides outside the gene matches: 6. Germline CDR1 is SGHRS and CDR2 is YFSETQ.